The source of this T cell receptor (beta chain) is a study of OX40 agonist ivuxolimab in advanced cancers. Study findings and constraints: CD4+ and CD8+ T cells in blood underwent clonal expansion by week 6 at 0.1 to 3.0 mg/kg. On average, CD8+ T cells showed a greater number of expanded clones than CD4+.

Assay: immunoSEQ multiplex PCR; the TCRdb copy retains only in-frame clones and omits some. The sample shows tens of thousands of clones, about 85% of them seen only once. About this clone itself: Its antigen is undetermined. Other nucleotide sequences from this sample produce the same CDR3.

Blood specimens came from baseline, cycle 4 day 1, and cycle 7 day 1. Sequenced material: CD4+ or CD8+ T cells sorted from blood, taken in a trial of the OX40 agonist ivuxolimab. The receptor comes from an adult with an advanced solid tumor such as melanoma, head and neck, liver or kidney cancer.

CDR3 loop: CASSLAGYNEQFF. CDR3 coding DNA: TGTGCCAGCAGCCTAGCGGGGTACAATGAGCAGTTCTTC. The chain couples TRBV27 to TRBJ2-1; 9 bases fit TRBD2. CDR1 and CDR2 (germline): MNHEY, SMNVEV (reference sequence). The ends lost 6 bases at V and 4 bases at J; junction bases unmatched: 1. The CDR3 extends over 13 amino acids.